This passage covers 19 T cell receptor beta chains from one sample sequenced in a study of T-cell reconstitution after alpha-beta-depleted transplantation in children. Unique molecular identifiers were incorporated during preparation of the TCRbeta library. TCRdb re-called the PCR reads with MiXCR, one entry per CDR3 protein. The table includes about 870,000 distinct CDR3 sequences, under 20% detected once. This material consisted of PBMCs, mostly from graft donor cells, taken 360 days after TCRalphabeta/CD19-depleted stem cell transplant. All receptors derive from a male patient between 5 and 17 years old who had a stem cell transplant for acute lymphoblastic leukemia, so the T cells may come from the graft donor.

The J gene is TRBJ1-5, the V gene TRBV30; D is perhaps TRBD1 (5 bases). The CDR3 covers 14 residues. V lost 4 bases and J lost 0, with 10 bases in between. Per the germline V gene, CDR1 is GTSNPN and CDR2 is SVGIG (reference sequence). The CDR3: CAWTTGYSNQPQHF. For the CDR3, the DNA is TGTGCCTGGACCACAGGTTATAGCAATCAGCCCCAGCATTTT.

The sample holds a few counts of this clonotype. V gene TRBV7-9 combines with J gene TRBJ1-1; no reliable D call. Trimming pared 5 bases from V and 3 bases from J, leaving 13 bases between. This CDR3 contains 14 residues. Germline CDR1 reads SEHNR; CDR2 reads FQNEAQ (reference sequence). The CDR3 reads CASSPFPDDTEAFF. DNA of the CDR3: TGTGCCAGCAGCCCCTTCCCGGACGACACTGAAGCTTTCTTT.

The CDR3 spells CASSLQNYGYTF. CDR3 nucleotides: TGCGCCAGCAGCTTACAGAACTATGGCTACACCTTC. The chain employs TRBV5-1 and TRBJ1-2, with no clear D. V was cut by 2 bases and J by 2 bases, with 4 bases left in between. The CDR3 is 12 amino acids. Germline V CDR1 and CDR2: SGHRS, YFSETQ.

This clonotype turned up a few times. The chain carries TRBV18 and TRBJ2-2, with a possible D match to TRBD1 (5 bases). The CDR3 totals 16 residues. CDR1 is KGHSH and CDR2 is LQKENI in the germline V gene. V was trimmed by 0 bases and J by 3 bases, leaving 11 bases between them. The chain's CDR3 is CASSPPLRADTGELFF. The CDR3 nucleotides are TGTGCCAGCTCACCACCTCTCAGGGCGGACACCGGGGAGCTGTTTTTT.

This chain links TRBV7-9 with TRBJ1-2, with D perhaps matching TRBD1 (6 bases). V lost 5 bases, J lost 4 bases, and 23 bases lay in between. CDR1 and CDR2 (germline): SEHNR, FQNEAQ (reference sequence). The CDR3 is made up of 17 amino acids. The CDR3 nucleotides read TGTGCCAGCAGCCTGGACAGTGGCCAAGGGCCACTCTATGGCTACACCTTC. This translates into CASSLDSGQGPLYGYTF.

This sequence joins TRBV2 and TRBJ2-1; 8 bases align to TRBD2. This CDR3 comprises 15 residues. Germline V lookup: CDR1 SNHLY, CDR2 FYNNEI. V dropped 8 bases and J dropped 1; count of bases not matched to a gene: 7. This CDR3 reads CASCWLAGSYNEQFF. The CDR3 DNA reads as TGTGCCAGCTGTTGGCTAGCGGGTTCCTACAATGAGCAGTTCTTC.

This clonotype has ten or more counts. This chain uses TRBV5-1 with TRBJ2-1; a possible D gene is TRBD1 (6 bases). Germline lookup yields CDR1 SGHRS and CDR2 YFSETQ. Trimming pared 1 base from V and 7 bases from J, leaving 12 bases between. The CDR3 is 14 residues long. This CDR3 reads CASSLQGTLNEQFF. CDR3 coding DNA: TGCGCCAGCAGCTTGCAGGGGACGCTTAATGAGCAGTTCTTC.

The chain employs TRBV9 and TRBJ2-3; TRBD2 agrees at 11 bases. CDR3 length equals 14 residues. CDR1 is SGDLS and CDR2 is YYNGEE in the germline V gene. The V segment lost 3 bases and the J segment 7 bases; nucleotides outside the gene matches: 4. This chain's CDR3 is CASSDLAGGNTQYF. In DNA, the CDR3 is TGTGCCAGCAGCGATCTAGCGGGAGGTAATACGCAGTATTTT.

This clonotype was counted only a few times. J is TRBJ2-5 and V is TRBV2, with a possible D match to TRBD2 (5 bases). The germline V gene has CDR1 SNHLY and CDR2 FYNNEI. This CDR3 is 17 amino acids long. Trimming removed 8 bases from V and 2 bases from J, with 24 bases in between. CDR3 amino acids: CASLGPSIFRDQETQYF. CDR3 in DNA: TGTGCCAGCTTAGGTCCTAGCATTTTTAGGGATCAAGAGACCCAGTACTTC.

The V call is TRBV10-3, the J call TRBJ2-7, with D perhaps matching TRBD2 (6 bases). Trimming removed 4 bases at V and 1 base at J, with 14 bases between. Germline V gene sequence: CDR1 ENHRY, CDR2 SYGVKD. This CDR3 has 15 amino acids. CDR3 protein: CAISGGVASSYEQYF. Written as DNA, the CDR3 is TGTGCCATCAGTGGGGGGGTCGCCTCTTCCTACGAGCAGTACTTC.

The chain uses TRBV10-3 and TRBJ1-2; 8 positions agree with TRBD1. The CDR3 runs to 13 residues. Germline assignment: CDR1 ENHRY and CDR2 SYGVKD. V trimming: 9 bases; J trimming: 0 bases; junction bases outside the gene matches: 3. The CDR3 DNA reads TGTGCCATGGGGACAGGATCTAACTATGGCTACACCTTC. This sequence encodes CAMGTGSNYGYTF.

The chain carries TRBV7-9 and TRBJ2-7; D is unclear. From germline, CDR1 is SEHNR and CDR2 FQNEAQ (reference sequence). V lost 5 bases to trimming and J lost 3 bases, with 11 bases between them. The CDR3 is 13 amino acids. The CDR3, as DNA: TGTGCCAGCAGCCGGCCGTCGGACTACGAGCAGTACTTC. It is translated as CASSRPSDYEQYF.

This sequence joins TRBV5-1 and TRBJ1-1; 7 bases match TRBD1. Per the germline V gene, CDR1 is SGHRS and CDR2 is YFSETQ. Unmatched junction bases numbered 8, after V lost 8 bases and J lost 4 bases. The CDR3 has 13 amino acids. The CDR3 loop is CASTTGMGTEAFF. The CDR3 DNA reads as TGCGCCAGTACGACAGGGATGGGCACTGAAGCTTTCTTT.

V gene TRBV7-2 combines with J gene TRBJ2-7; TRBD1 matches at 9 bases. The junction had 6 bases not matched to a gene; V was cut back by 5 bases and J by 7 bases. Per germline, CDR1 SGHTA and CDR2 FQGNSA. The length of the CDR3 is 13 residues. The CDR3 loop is CASSTRTGEEQYF. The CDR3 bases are TGTGCCAGCAGCACCCGGACAGGGGAAGAGCAGTACTTC.

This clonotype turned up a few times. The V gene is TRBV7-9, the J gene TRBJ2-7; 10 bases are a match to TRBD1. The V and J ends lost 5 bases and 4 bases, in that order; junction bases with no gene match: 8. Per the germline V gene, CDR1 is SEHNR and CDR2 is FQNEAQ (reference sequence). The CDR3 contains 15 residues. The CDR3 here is CASSLSRDRGYEQYF. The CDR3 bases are TGTGCCAGCAGCCTGAGCCGGGACAGGGGTTACGAGCAGTACTTC.

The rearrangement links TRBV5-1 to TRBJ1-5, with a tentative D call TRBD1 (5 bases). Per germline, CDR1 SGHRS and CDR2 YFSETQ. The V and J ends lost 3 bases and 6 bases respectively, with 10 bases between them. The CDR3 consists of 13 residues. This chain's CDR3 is CASSWDGGQPQHF. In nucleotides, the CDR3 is TGCGCCAGCAGCTGGGACGGGGGTCAGCCCCAGCATTTT.

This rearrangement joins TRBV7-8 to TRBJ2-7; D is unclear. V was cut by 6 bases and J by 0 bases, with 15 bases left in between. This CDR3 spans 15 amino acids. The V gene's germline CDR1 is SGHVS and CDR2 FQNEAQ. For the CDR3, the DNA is TGTGCCAGCAGTCAGCTCAGCGCGAGCTCCTACGAGCAGTACTTC. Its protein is CASSQLSASSYEQYF.

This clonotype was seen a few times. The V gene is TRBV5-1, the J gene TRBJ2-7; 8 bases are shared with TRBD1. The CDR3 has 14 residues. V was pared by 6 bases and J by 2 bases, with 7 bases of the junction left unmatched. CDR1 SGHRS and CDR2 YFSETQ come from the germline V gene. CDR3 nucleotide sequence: TGCGCCAGCACTACAGGGGGTTCTACCTACGAGCAGTACTTC. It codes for CASTTGGSTYEQYF.

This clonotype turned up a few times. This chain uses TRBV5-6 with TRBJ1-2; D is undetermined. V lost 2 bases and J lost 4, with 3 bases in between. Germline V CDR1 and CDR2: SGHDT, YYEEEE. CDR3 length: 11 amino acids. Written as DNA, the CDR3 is TGTGCCAGCAGCTTCATCTATGGCTACACCTTC. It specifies CASSFIYGYTF.